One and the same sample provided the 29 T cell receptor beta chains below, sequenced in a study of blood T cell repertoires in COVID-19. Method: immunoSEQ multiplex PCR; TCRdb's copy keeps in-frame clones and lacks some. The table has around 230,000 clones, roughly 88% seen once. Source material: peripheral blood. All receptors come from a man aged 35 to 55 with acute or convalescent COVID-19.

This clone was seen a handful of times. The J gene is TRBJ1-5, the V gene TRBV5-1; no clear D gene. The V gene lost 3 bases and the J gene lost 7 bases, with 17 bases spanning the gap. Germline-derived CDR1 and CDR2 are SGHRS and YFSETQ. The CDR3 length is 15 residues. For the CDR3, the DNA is TGCGCCAGCAGCTCTATTGGGTCCCCGGGGCAGCCCCAGCATTTT. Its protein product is CASSSIGSPGQPQHF.

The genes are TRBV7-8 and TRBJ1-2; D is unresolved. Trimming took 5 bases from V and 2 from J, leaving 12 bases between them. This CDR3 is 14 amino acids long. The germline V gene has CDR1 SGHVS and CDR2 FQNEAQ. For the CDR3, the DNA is TGTGCCAGCAGCCAAGGCGGAGCAAACTATGGCTACACCTTC. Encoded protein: CASSQGGANYGYTF. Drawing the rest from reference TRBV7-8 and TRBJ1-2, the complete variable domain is GAGVSQSPRYKVAKRGQDVALRCDPISGHVSLFWYQQALGQGPEFLTYFQNEAQLDKSGLPSDRFFAERPEGSVSTLKIQRTQQEDSAVYLCASSQGGANYGYTFGSGTRLTVV.

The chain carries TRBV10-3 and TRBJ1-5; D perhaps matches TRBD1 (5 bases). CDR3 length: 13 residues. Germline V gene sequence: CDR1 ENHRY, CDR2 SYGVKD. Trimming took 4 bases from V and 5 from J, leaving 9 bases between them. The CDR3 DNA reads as TGTGCCATCAGTGGTGACAGCGATCAGCCCCAGCATTTT. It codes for CAISGDSDQPQHF.

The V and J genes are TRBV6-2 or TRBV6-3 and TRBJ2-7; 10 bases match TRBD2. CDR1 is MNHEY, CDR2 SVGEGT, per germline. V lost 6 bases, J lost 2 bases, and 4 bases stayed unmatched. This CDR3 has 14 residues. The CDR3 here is CASSGLAATYEQYF. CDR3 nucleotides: TGTGCCAGCAGCGGACTAGCGGCGACCTACGAGCAGTACTTC.

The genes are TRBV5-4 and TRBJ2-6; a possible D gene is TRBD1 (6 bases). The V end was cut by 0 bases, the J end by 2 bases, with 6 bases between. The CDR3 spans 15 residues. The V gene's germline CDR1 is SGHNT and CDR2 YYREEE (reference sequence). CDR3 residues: CASSLDRAGANVLTF. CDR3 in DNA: TGTGCCAGCAGCTTGGACAGGGCTGGGGCCAACGTCCTGACTTTC. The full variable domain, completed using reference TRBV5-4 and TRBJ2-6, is ETGVTQSPTHLIKTRGQQVTLRCSSQSGHNTVSWYQQALGQGPQFIFQYYREEENGRGNFPPRFSGLQFPNYSSELNVNALELDDSALYLCASSLDRAGANVLTFGAGSRLTVL.

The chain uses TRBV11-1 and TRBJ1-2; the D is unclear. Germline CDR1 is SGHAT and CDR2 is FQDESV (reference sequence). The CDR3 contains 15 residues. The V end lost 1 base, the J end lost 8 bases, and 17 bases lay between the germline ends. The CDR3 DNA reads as TGTGCCAGCAGCTTAGGATCCGGCAGGCCCGTAGGCTACACCTTC. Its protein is CASSLGSGRPVGYTF. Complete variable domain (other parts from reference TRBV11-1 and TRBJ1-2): EAEVAQSPRYKITEKSQAVAFWCDPISGHATLYWYRQILGQGPELLVQFQDESVVDDSQLPKDRFSAERLKGVDSTLKIQPAELGDSAMYLCASSLGSGRPVGYTFGSGTRLTVV.

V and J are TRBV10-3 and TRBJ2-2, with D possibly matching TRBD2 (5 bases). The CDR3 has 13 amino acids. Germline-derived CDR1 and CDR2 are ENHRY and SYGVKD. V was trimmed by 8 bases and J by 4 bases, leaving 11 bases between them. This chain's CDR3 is CAILLEITGELFF. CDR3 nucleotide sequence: TGTGCCATCCTACTAGAGATCACCGGGGAGCTGTTTTTT.

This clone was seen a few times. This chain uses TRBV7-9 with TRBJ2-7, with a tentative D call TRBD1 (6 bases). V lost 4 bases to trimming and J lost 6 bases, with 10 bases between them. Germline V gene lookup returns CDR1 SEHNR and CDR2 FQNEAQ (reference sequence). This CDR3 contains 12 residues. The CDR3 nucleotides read TGTGCCAGCAGCTCTTCAGGGGTCGAGCAGTACTTC. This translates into CASSSSGVEQYF. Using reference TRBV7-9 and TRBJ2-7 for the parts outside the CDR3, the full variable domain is DTGVSQNPRHKITKRGQNVTFRCDPISEHNRLYWYRQTLGQGPEFLTYFQNEAQLEKSRLLSDRFSAERPKGSFSTLEIQRTEQGDSAMYLCASSSSGVEQYFGPGTRLTVT.

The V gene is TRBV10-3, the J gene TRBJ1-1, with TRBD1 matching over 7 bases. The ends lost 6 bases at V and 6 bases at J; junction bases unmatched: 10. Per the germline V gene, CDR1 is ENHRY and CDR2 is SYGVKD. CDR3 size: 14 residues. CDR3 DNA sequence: TGTGCCATCAGGATCACAGGGGTTGGGGCTGAAGCTTTCTTT. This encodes CAIRITGVGAEAFF.

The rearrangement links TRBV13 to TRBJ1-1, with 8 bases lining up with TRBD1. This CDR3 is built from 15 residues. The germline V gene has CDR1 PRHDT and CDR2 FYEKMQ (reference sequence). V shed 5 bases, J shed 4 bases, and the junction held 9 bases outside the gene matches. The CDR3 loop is CASSPRQGRGTEAFF. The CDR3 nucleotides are TGTGCCAGCAGCCCGCGACAGGGGAGAGGCACTGAAGCTTTCTTT.

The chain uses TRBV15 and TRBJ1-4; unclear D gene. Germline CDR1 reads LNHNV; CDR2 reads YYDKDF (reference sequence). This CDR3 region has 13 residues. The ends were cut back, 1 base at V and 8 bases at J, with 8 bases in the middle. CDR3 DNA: TGTGCCACCAGCAGAGGGAGAGGGGAAAAACTGTTTTTT. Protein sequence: CATSRGRGEKLFF. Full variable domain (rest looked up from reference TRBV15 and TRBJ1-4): DAMVIQNPRYQVTQFGKPVTLSCSQTLNHNVMYWYQQKSSQAPKLLFHYYDKDFNNEADTPDNFQSRRPNTSFCFLDIRSPGLGDTAMYLCATSRGRGEKLFFGSGTQLSVL.

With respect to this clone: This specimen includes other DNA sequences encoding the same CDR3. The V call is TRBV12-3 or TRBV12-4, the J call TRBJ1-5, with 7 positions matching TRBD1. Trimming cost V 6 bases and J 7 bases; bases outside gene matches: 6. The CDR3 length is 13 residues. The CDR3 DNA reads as TGTGCCAGCAGCCTTGACAGGGAACAGCCCCAGCATTTT. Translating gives CASSLDREQPQHF.

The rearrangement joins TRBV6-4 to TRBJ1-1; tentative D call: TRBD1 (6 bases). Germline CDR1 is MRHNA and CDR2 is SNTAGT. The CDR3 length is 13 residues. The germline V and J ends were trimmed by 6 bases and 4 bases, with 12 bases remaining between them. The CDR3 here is CASSLRGGTEAFF. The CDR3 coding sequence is TGTGCCAGCAGCCTCAGGGGCGGCACTGAAGCTTTCTTT.

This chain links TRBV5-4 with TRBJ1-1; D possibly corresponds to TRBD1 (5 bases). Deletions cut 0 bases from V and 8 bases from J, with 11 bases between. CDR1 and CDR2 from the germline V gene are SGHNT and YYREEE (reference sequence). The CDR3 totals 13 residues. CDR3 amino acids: CASSLEGNREAFF. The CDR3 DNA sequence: TGTGCCAGCAGCTTGGAGGGAAACAGGGAAGCTTTCTTT.

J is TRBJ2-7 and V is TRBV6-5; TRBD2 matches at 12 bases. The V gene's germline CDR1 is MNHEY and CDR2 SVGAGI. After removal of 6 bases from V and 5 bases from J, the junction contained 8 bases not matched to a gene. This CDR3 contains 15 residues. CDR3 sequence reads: CASRRLAGESHEQYF. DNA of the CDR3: TGTGCCAGCAGGAGACTAGCGGGAGAGTCGCACGAGCAGTACTTC.

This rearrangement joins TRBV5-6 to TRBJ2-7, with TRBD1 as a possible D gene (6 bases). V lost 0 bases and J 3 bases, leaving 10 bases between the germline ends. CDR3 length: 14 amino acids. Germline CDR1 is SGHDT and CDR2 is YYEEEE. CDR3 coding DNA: TGTGCCAGCAGCTTGGGGGACAAGAGCTACGAGCAGTACTTC. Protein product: CASSLGDKSYEQYF. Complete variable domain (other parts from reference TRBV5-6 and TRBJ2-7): DAGVTQSPTHLIKTRGQQVTLRCSPKSGHDTVSWYQQALGQGPQFIFQYYEEEERQRGNFPDRFSGHQFPNYSSELNVNALLLGDSALYLCASSLGDKSYEQYFGPGTRLTVT.

CDR3 sequence reads: CATSTGLLNTEAFF. CDR3 DNA: TGTGCCACCAGCACGGGGTTGTTGAACACTGAAGCTTTCTTT. The chain links TRBV15 to TRBJ1-1; D gene uncertain. Germline CDR1 reads LNHNV; CDR2 reads YYDKDF (reference sequence). Deletions cut 4 bases from V and 0 bases from J, with 9 bases between. This CDR3 has 14 residues.

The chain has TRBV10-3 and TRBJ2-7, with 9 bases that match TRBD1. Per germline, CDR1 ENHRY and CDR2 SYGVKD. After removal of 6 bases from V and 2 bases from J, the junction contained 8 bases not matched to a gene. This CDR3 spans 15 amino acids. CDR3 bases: TGTGCCATCAGAGCCGGGACAGGGATCCCCTACGAGCAGTACTTC. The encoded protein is CAIRAGTGIPYEQYF.

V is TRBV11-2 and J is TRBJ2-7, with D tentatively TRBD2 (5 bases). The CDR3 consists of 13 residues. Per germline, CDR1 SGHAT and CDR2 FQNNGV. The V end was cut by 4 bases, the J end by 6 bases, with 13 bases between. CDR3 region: CASSSTLVAEQYF. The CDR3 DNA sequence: TGTGCCAGCAGCTCTACACTAGTAGCCGAGCAGTACTTC.

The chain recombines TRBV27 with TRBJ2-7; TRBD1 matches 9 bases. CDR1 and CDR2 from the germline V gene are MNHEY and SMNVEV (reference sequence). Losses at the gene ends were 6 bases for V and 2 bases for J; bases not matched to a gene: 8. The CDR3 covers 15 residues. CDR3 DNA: TGTGCCAGCAGGTTGGAGGGACAGGGAACCTACGAGCAGTACTTC. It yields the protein CASRLEGQGTYEQYF.

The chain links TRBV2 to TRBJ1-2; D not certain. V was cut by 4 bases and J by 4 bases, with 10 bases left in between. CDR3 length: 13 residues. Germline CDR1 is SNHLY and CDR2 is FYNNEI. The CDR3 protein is CASSVGQIYGYTF. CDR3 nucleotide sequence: TGTGCCAGCAGTGTTGGGCAGATCTATGGCTACACCTTC.

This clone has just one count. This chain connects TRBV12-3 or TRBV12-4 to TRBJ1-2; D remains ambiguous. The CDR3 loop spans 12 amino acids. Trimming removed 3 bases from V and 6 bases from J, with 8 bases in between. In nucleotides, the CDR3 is TGTGCCAGCAGTTTTTTGAGAAATGGCTACACCTTC. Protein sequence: CASSFLRNGYTF.

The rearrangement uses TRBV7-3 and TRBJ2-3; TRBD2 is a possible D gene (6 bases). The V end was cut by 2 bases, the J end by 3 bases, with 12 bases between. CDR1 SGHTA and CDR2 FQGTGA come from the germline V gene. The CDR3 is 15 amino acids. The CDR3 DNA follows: TGTGCCAGCAGCTTAGGAGTCCGGGGGACAGATACGCAGTATTTT. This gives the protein CASSLGVRGTDTQYF.

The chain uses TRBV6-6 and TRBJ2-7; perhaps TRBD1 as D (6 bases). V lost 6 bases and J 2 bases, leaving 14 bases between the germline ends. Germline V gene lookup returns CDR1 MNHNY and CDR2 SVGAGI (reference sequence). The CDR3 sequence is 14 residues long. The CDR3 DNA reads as TGTGCCAGCAGCCAGGGACACCTTACCTACGAGCAGTACTTC. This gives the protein CASSQGHLTYEQYF.

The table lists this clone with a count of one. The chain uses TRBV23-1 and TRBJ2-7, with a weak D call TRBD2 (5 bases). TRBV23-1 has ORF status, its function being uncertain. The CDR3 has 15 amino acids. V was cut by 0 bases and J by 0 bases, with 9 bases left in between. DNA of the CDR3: TGCGCCAGCAGTCAATCAGAGGGCAGCTCCTACGAGCAGTACTTC. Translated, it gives CASSQSEGSSYEQYF.

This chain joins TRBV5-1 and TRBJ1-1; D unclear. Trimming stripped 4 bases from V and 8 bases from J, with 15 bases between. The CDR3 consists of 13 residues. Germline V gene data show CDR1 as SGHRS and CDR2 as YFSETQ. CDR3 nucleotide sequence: TGCGCCAGCAGCCCTTCAGTGAGAGCGGAAGCTTTCTTT. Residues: CASSPSVRAEAFF.

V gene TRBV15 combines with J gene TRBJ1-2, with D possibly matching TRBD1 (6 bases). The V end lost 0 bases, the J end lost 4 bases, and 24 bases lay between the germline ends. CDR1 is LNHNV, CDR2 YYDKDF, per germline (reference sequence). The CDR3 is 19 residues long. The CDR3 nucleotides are TGTGCCACCAGCAGAGAGACAGGAAGACCCATACTTATAGGCTATGGCTACACCTTC. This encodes CATSRETGRPILIGYGYTF.

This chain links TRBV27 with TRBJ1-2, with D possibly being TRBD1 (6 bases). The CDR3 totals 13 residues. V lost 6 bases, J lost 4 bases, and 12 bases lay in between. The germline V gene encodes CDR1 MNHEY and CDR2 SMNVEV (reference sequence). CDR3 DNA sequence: TGTGCCAGCAGACAGGACAGACCCTATGGCTACACCTTC. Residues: CASRQDRPYGYTF.

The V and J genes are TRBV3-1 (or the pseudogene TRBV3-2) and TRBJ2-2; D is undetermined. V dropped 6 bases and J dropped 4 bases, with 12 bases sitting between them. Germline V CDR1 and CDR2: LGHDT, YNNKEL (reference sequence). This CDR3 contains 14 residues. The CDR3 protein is CASSQISGTGELFF. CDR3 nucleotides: TGTGCCAGCAGTCAAATCTCGGGCACCGGGGAGCTGTTTTTT.